Described below is a single T cell receptor beta chain sequence and its context. Its antigen is currently not known. Base quality data are lacking; no much larger clone is found one base away. Measured from the cysteine to the phenylalanine, the CDR3 is 14 residues long. Only the CDR3 portion is preserved as DNA: 42 bases, with reading frame beginning at the first base. V is cut back by 3 bases and J by 3 bases, with 4 bases in the junction unmatched. The germline V gene gives CDR1 as SGHTA and CDR2 as FQGNSA. Synthetic TCR analog templates were spiked into each PCR so that absolute template abundance could be estimated from read counts. The immunoSEQ assay used bias-controlled V and J gene primers to amplify TCRbeta CDR3 regions from genomic DNA. Sequencing of rearranged TCRbeta segments was performed at approximately 20X coverage. In the source study's methods: Sequencing errors were corrected by clustering, and CDR3s were annotated against IMGT so that V, D and J genes could be assigned. Downstream analyses used only productive TCRbeta rearrangements, leaving out any out-of-frame or stop-codon sequences. Clonality was computed as one minus Shannon entropy normalized by the log of the number of unique productive sequences. Fisher's exact test with Benjamini-Hochberg correction, using a cutoff of adjusted p below 0.01, was how clones that differed between time points or between blood and tumor were identified. In TCRdb, the immuneACCESS table is reduced to in-frame sequences with V and J assigned. These tables do not hold every clone; where another copy was compared, an unresolved V gene accounts for under half, and the others remain unexplained. That table furnishes V, J and clone size, whereas the DNA furnished D and trimming. The table for this sample lists under 70,000 clones; roughly four fifths of them were counted only once. The ten largest make up 1.6% of the sample.

This entry comes from a study of PD-L1 blockade in urothelial cancer (TCRdb year 2017). Concerning the study at large: All patients started therapy in about 2014 and received atezolizumab 1,200 mg intravenously every 3 weeks. About 85% of the roughly 29 patients were identified as males with urothelial cancer of bladder origin, and a prior smoking history was reported by 18 of 29 patients. An ECOG performance status of 0 or 1 was recorded for the patients, and 0 to 3 prior chemotherapy regimens had been received by the patients. Blood samples were analyzed at 3 weeks after treatment start (second dose) and at 6 weeks after treatment start. Blood samples gave a median of approximately 150,000 T cells and approximately 85,000 unique TCRs, with a median clonality of approximately 0.08. Somatic, immune and clinical correlates of response to PD-L1 blockade with atezolizumab in urothelial cancer were the focus of an exploratory multi-omic analysis. Pretreatment tumor samples, along with matched peripheral blood serially collected before and after atezolizumab treatment, were subjected to TCR sequencing. Progression-free survival longer than 6 months counted as durable clinical benefit, and TCR features were additionally tested against both progression-free and overall survival. Whole exome sequencing and RNA sequencing of pretreatment tumors were performed alongside TCR sequencing in the same patients. Durable clinical benefit was achieved by nine patients and was not achieved by 20 patients. Just over 28 patients had pretreatment blood TCR-seq, about 25 had at least one posttreatment blood collection, and about 25 had tumor TCR-seq. The study at large found these results: Greater expansion of tumor-associated TCR clones in peripheral blood 3 weeks after the start of treatment was observed in patients with durable benefit (n of about 20, p = 0.022). A pretreatment peripheral blood TCR clonality below the median was linked to improved progression-free and overall survival. Because the sample size was small (n ≈ 27) and many exploratory analyses were performed, the results are intended to be hypothesis-generating.

What the time point label conveys for this sample: pretreatment peripheral blood. The cohort included 29 patients with locally advanced or metastatic urothelial carcinoma who were treated at Memorial Sloan Kettering on a trial protocol. Peripheral blood mononuclear cells were collected pretreatment and during treatment, at between 1 and 8 total time points per patient. The Qiagen DNeasy Blood extraction kit was used to purify genomic DNA from total PBMCs and tumor samples. PBMCs were collected pretreatment and during treatment and were isolated and stored as previously described. This TCR derives from a man between 70 and 80 years old with urothelial cancer. The V and J genes are TRBV7-2 and TRBJ2-7, with 8 bases matching TRBD2. This specimen consisted of PBMCs, obtained around atezolizumab (anti-PD-L1) treatment. The DNA sequence follows: TGTGCCAGCAGCTTCGGACGGGAGGGCTACGAGCAGTACTTC. This encodes CASSFGREGYEQYF.